This paragraph reports one TCR beta chain. Its antigen is as yet unknown. The missing CDR3 end, 3 residues past where the read stops, is filled in from the germline J gene. The data originate from a study of T cells in women clearing cervical HPV infection. Only in-frame clones appear in the TCRdb table, and some are missing; sequencing was by immunoSEQ multiplex PCR. The listing records some 31,000 clones. Notes on the study in general: CIN3+ cases had significantly higher TCR repertoire richness than controls, but evenness did not differ.

The V end lost 3 bases, the J end lost 0 bases, and 12 bases lay between the germline ends. The germline CDR1 and CDR2 sequences are DFQATT and SNEGSKA (reference sequence). CDR3 length: 15 residues. This TCR was sampled from a woman aged 18-69 years with a cervical HPV16 infection that either progressed to CIN3+ or cleared (not recorded which). Specimen: blood buffy coat. The chain is built from TRBV20-1 and TRBJ2-1; D is perhaps TRBD2 (5 bases). The DNA read from the CDR3 is TGCAGTGCTAGTCGGCTAGCCTCCTCCTACAATGAG. It specifies CSASRLASSYNE. The full CDR3 protein reads CSASRLASSYNEQFF.